The following is a T cell receptor beta chain sequence with its context. The target antigen is unknown. The data belong to a study of shared clonotypes between healthy human individuals. Study-level background: Per donor, three plates held CD4 naive cells, three held CD4 memory, two held CD8 naive and one held CD8 memory. General study results and limits: Several donors held 4.5% to 5% of naive CD4 clonotypes in common. The sampled material consisted only of blood, and tissue repertoires are likely to differ. In the sorted subsets, rarefaction showed sequencing was incomplete despite large depth.

V shed 5 bases and J 4 bases; nucleotides not matched to a gene: 10. The CDR3 loop spans 15 amino acids. Germline loops: CDR1 SGHTA, CDR2 FQGNSA. Sequencing used immunoSEQ multiplex PCR; TCRdb keeps in-frame clones, though not all of them. The sample comprises 2.5 million or so clones, around nine tenths of which are singletons, and under 0.15% rests with the top ten. The source material was naive CD4+ T cells sorted from blood. Subset given: CD45RA+ positively selected. The TCR was taken from a man aged 18 to 29 in good health. The J gene is TRBJ1-1, the V gene TRBV7-2; 7 bases map to TRBD1. The CDR3 reads CASSPSRDSLTEAFF. The CDR3 DNA is TGTGCCAGCAGCCCCTCCCGGGACAGTCTCACTGAAGCTTTCTTT.